The present entry profiles one TCR beta chain with its context. Between the trimmed V and J ends, which lost 4 bases and 2 bases, there was a span of 17 bases. This CDR3 is 16 amino acids long. Germline assignment: CDR1 SGHNT and CDR2 YYREEE (reference sequence). The data originate from a study of T-cell memory formation after mild COVID-19. Barcoded TCR alpha and TCR beta cDNA libraries with UMIs came from 5'RACE using constant-segment primers. In TCRdb, the 5' RACE reads were re-called with MiXCR into one record per CDR3 protein. The table records about half a million distinct CDR3 sequences, 15% to 20% of them present only once.

This chain links TRBV5-4 with TRBJ2-3, with D possibly TRBD2 on 5 matching bases. This receptor was obtained from an adult woman who had mild COVID-19 (a few samples of this study predate the infection). Cell type and time point are not known. The specimen sequenced was PBMCs or a T cell subset sorted from them (not recorded which). The CDR3 coding sequence is TGTGCCAGCAGCCCGAGGGTTGGGCTAGCCACAGATACGCAGTATTTT. As protein: CASSPRVGLATDTQYF.